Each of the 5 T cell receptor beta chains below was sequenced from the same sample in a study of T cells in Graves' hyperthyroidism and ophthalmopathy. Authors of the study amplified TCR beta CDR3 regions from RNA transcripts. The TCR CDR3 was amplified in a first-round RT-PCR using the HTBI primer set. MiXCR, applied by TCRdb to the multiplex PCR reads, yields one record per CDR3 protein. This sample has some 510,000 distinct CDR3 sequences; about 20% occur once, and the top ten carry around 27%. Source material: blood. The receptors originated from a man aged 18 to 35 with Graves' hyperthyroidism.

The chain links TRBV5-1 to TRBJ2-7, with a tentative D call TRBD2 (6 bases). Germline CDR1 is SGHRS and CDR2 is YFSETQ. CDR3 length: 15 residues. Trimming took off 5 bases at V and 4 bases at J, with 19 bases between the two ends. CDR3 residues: CASRGFRDSVYEQYF. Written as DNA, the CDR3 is TGCGCCAGCAGGGGATTTCGGGACTCAGTATACGAGCAGTACTTC. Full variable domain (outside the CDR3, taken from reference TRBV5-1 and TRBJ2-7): KAGVTQTPRYLIKTRGQQVTLSCSPISGHRSVSWYQQTPGQGLQFLFEYFSETQRNKGNFPGRFSGRQFSNSRSEMNVSTLELGDSALYLCASRGFRDSVYEQYFGPGTRLTVT.

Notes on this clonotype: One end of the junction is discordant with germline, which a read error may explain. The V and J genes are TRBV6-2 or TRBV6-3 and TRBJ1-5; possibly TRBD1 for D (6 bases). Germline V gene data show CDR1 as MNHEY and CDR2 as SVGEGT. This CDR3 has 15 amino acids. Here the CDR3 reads CASRSGVYGNRPQHF. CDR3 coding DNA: TGTGCCAGCAGGTCAGGGGTTTACGGCAATCGGCCCCAGCATTTT.

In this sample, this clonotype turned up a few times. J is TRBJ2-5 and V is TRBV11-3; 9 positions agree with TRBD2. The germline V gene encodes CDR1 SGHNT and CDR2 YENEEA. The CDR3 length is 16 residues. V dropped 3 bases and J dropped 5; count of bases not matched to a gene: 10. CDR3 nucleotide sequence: TGTGCCAGCAGCTTTTCGGCGGGGGGGCCAAGGGAGACCCAGTACTTC. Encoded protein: CASSFSAGGPRETQYF. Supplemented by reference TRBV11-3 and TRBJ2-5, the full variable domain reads EAGVVQSPRYKIIEKKQPVAFWCNPISGHNTLYWYLQNLGQGPELLIRYENEEAVDDSQLPKDRFSAERLKGVDSTLKIQPAELGDSAVYLCASSFSAGGPRETQYFGPGTRLLVL.

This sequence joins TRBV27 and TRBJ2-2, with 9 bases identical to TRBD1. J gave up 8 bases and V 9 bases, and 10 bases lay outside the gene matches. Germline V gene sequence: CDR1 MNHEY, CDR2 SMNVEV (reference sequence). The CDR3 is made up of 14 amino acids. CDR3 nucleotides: TGTGCCAGTTCCGGGACAGGGTGGATGGGGGAGCTGTTTTTT. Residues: CASSGTGWMGELFF.

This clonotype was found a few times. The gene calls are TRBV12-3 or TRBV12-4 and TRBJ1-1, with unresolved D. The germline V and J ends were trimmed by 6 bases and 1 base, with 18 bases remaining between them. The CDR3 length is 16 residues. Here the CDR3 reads CASSPMPGPANTEAFF. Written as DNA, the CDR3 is TGTGCCAGCAGCCCCATGCCCGGTCCCGCGAACACTGAAGCTTTCTTT.